This TCR beta chain was found in a study of CD8+ T cells in alopecia areata. Study outcomes and limitations: Relative to normal scalp, lesional scalp, especially alopecia totalis/universalis, showed higher clonality.

V was trimmed by 4 bases and J by 5 bases, leaving 12 bases between them. This CDR3 comprises 13 residues. The germline V gene encodes CDR1 GTSNPN and CDR2 SVGIG (reference sequence). Noted treatment: oral pan-JAK inhibitor, 5-10 mg twice daily. Extracted from the samples, RNA was reverse transcribed into cDNA to serve as the sequencing template. This table comes from immunoSEQ multiplex PCR, and its TCRdb copy is limited to in-frame clones, with some not included. This table has a few hundred thousand clones, around 66% appearing once. Points on this clone: Its antigen remains unknown. This sample also contains other DNA sequences that code for the same CDR3.

Sequences were derived from CD4+ T cells sorted from blood, sampled between weeks 44 and 45, from a patient treated with tofacitinib. The rearrangement joins TRBV30 to TRBJ1-5; D call uncertain. The TCR sequence derives from a human donor with alopecia areata. The CDR3 DNA reads as TGTGCCTGGACCGATAGGGCTGATCAGCCCCAGCATTTT. Translated, it gives CAWTDRADQPQHF.